The 31 T cell receptor beta chains presented below share a single source sample, sequenced in a study of beta chain features in type 1 diabetes. Study-wide results and limits: Moderately but significantly shorter TCRB CDR3s were found in Type 1 diabetes patients in all four CD4+ subsets.

Investigators reverse transcribed all isolated RNA, so they sequenced expressed TCRB transcripts. Method: immunoSEQ multiplex PCR; TCRdb's copy keeps in-frame clones and lacks some. This table has some 130,000 clones, about 10% appearing once. The antigens for these receptors are not known. The sequenced sample was central memory CD4+ T cells from blood. The receptors come from a man under 40 with type 1 diabetes.

This clone was recorded a few times. The chain joins TRBV7-9 to TRBJ2-1, with a weak D call TRBD1 (6 bases). This CDR3 comprises 11 residues. Germline CDR1 is SEHNR and CDR2 is FQNEAQ (reference sequence). V was cut by 8 bases and J by 13 bases, with 15 bases left in between. CDR3 in amino acids: CASSVGGAQFF. The CDR3 nucleotides are TGTGCCAGCTCTGTAGGGGGTGCTCAGTTCTTC.

The genes are TRBV4-2 and TRBJ2-7, with 7 positions matching TRBD2. From germline, CDR1 is LGHNA and CDR2 YNFKEQ. The CDR3 sequence is 16 residues long. V gave up 0 bases and J gave up 3 bases; unmatched junction bases: 8. The CDR3 sequence is CASSQDGGGADYEQYF. The CDR3, as DNA: TGTGCCAGCAGCCAAGATGGCGGGGGAGCCGACTACGAGCAGTACTTC.

This sequence joins TRBV2 and TRBJ2-3; the match to TRBD2 covers 7 bases. From germline, CDR1 is SNHLY and CDR2 FYNNEI. The CDR3 spans 16 residues. With V trimmed by 2 bases and J by 5 bases, 10 bases remained unmatched. The CDR3 region has the DNA TGTGCCAGCAGTGAAAGGAGCGGGGATTCAGAAGATACGCAGTATTTT. Translating it yields CASSERSGDSEDTQYF.

The CDR3 reads CASSSLTGGVATQYF. CDR3 coding DNA: TGTGCCAGCAGCTCACTAACTGGAGGGGTGGCGACCCAGTACTTC. The J gene is TRBJ2-5, the V gene TRBV7-2; a weak D match, TRBD2 (6 bases). CDR3 length: 15 amino acids. Germline assignment: CDR1 SGHTA and CDR2 FQGNSA. Trimming took 4 bases from V and 7 from J, leaving 19 bases between them. Supplemented by reference TRBV7-2 and TRBJ2-5, the full variable domain reads GAGVSQSPSNKVTEKGKDVELRCDPISGHTALYWYRQSLGQGLEFLIYFQGNSAPDKSGLPSDRFSAERTGGSVSTLTIQRTQQEDSAVYLCASSSLTGGVATQYFGPGTRLLVL.

This clone has more than one count but fewer than ten. This chain joins TRBV7-8 and TRBJ2-7, with 9 bases matching TRBD1. The junction had 6 bases not matched to a gene; V was cut back by 4 bases and J by 5 bases. Per germline, CDR1 SGHVS and CDR2 FQNEAQ. The CDR3 is 14 residues long. DNA of the CDR3: TGTGCCAGCAGCTCTCGACAGGGGGTAAACGAGCAGTACTTC. Its protein product is CASSSRQGVNEQYF. Full variable domain (missing parts from reference TRBV7-8 and TRBJ2-7): GAGVSQSPRYKVAKRGQDVALRCDPISGHVSLFWYQQALGQGPEFLTYFQNEAQLDKSGLPSDRFFAERPEGSVSTLKIQRTQQEDSAVYLCASSSRQGVNEQYFGPGTRLTVT.

The gene calls are TRBV5-1 and TRBJ2-1; TRBD2 aligns across 13 bases. Germline-derived CDR1 and CDR2 are SGHRS and YFSETQ. V lost 1 base to trimming and J lost 8 bases; unmatched junction nucleotides: 3. This CDR3 contains 15 residues. The CDR3 region is CASSLLLAGGDEQFF. The CDR3, as DNA: TGCGCCAGCAGCTTGTTACTAGCGGGGGGGGATGAGCAGTTCTTC.

The genes are TRBV7-9 and TRBJ1-4; no clear D gene. The CDR3 totals 14 residues. Trimming stripped 4 bases from V and 4 bases from J, with 10 bases between. The germline V gene encodes CDR1 SEHNR and CDR2 FQNEAQ (reference sequence). The CDR3 spells CASSSYRDNEKLFF. The CDR3 bases are TGTGCCAGCAGCTCCTATCGGGATAATGAAAAACTGTTTTTT.

The chain uses TRBV30 and TRBJ1-4; no reliable D call. Trimming took off 5 bases at V and 8 bases at J, with 15 bases between the two ends. The length of the CDR3 is 13 residues. Germline V gene lookup returns CDR1 GTSNPN and CDR2 SVGIG (reference sequence). CDR3 in DNA: TGTGCCTGGGGGAGGAGGTCAGGAGAAAAACTGTTTTTT. This translates into CAWGRRSGEKLFF.

This clone has only a few counts. CDR3 DNA: TGTGCCAGCAGCTTGGGGCCGGGACTAGCGGACCCCGAGCAGTTCTTC. It encodes CASSLGPGLADPEQFF. The chain joins TRBV5-4 to TRBJ2-1; 11 bases are shared with TRBD2. Germline lookup yields CDR1 SGHNT and CDR2 YYREEE (reference sequence). Trimming removed 0 bases from V and 10 bases from J; junction bases left unmatched: 9. CDR3 length: 16 residues.

In its sample, this clone was seen a few times. This chain links TRBV27 with TRBJ2-1; TRBD2 aligns across 8 bases. This CDR3 has 15 amino acids. The J segment lost 0 bases and the V segment lost 6 bases, leaving 4 bases of the junction unmatched. CDR1 MNHEY and CDR2 SMNVEV come from the germline V gene (reference sequence). The CDR3, as DNA: TGTGCCAGCAGCCTACTAGCGGACTCCTACAATGAGCAGTTCTTC. It codes for CASSLLADSYNEQFF.

The chain has TRBV5-6 and TRBJ2-7, with 7 bases fitting TRBD1. CDR1 and CDR2 (germline): SGHDT, YYEEEE. Trimming at V came to 0 bases and at J to 0 bases, leaving 9 bases not matched to a gene. This CDR3 has 17 residues. The CDR3 region has the DNA TGTGCCAGCAGCTTGGCGTCTTGGGGACAGAGCTCCTACGAGCAGTACTTC. This encodes CASSLASWGQSSYEQYF.

This chain uses TRBV29-1 with TRBJ1-4; D unresolved. The CDR3 is made up of 13 amino acids. V lost 2 bases to trimming and J lost 3 bases, with 7 bases between them. CDR1 is SQVTM, CDR2 ANQGSEA, per germline. CDR3 region: CSVESGSNEKLFF. The CDR3, as DNA: TGCAGCGTTGAAAGCGGGTCTAATGAAAAACTGTTTTTT.

This clone has just a few counts. The rearrangement joins TRBV5-6 to TRBJ1-2; a weak D match, TRBD1 (6 bases). The CDR3 has 14 residues. Per the germline V gene, CDR1 is SGHDT and CDR2 is YYEEEE. Trimming shortened V by 4 bases and J by 8 bases, and 18 bases separated the two germline ends. The DNA of the CDR3 is TGTGCCAGCAGCCATCCACAGGGATTCAACGGCTACACCTTC. Its translation: CASSHPQGFNGYTF.

This clone was counted between two and nine times. This chain uses TRBV5-1 with TRBJ2-5, with a weak D call TRBD2 (7 bases). Germline-derived CDR1 and CDR2 are SGHRS and YFSETQ. Trimming cost V 4 bases and J 5 bases, with 21 bases left between them. This CDR3 region has 16 residues. Written as DNA, the CDR3 is TGCGCCAGCAGCCCCCCTCAGGGAGGGGGTGGCGAGACCCAGTACTTC. Translated: CASSPPQGGGGETQYF.

This chain links TRBV4-3 with TRBJ1-2, with TRBD1 matching 12 bases. V shed 3 bases, J shed 5 bases, and the junction held 7 bases outside the gene matches. The CDR3 length is 16 residues. Germline-derived CDR1 and CDR2 are LGHNA and YSLEER. For the CDR3, the DNA is TGCGCCAGCAGCCAGAATGCGGGACAGGGGGCATATGGCTACACCTTC. This gives the protein CASSQNAGQGAYGYTF.

This clone has only a few counts. This sequence joins TRBV4-1 and TRBJ2-7; D call uncertain. Trimming pared 0 bases from V and 3 bases from J, leaving 9 bases between. Per the germline V gene, CDR1 is MGHRA and CDR2 is YSYEKL. The CDR3 extends over 14 amino acids. The CDR3 protein is CASSQEWANYEQYF. The CDR3 bases are TGCGCCAGCAGCCAAGAGTGGGCTAACTACGAGCAGTACTTC.

The table lists this clone with a few counts. The chain uses TRBV11-2 and TRBJ1-2, with 7 bases matching TRBD1. The CDR3 runs 14 residues. V gave up 1 base and J gave up 8 bases; unmatched junction bases: 7. Germline V gives CDR1 SGHAT, CDR2 FQNNGV. Here the CDR3 reads CASSLAGTEGGYTF. Written as DNA, the CDR3 is TGTGCCAGCAGCTTAGCCGGGACAGAAGGCGGCTACACCTTC.

The V and J genes are TRBV18 and TRBJ2-1; TRBD2 matches 10 bases. The germline CDR1 and CDR2 sequences are KGHSH and LQKENI. V lost 6 bases, J lost 5 bases, and 7 bases stayed unmatched. The CDR3 sequence is 15 residues long. CDR3 loop: CASSLLAGPNNEQFF. CDR3 nucleotide sequence: TGTGCCAGCTCTCTACTAGCGGGGCCTAACAATGAGCAGTTCTTC.

This sequence joins TRBV29-1 and TRBJ2-6, with unresolved D. V was pared by 8 bases and J by 2 bases, with 16 bases between. This CDR3 spans 15 amino acids. Germline CDR1 is SQVTM and CDR2 is ANQGSEA. The CDR3: CSTLRYVAGANVLTF. The CDR3 DNA reads as TGCAGCACGTTGAGGTATGTTGCTGGGGCCAACGTCCTGACTTTC.

This clone was seen a handful of times. This sequence joins TRBV19 and TRBJ2-3, with D perhaps TRBD2 (5 bases). This CDR3 is 14 amino acids long. Trimming took off 6 bases at V and 2 bases at J, with 12 bases between the two ends. Germline V gene sequence: CDR1 LNHDA, CDR2 SQIVND (reference sequence). CDR3 nucleotides: TGTGCCAGTAGCCCCAGCGGTTACACAGATACGCAGTATTTT. Translated: CASSPSGYTDTQYF.

In this sample, this clone turned up a few times. The genes are TRBV5-6 and TRBJ2-7; TRBD2 might be the D (6 bases). Germline V gene data show CDR1 as SGHDT and CDR2 as YYEEEE. Trimming removed 5 bases from V and 5 bases from J, with 11 bases in between. The CDR3 contains 12 residues. DNA for the CDR3: TGTGCCAGCAGGCGGGACTCTCACGAGCAGTACTTC. Translated, it gives CASRRDSHEQYF.

The chain has TRBV19 and TRBJ2-2, with TRBD1 matching over 9 bases. Per the germline V gene, CDR1 is LNHDA and CDR2 is SQIVND (reference sequence). Trimming cost V 7 bases and J 5 bases; bases outside gene matches: 8. CDR3 length: 15 residues. The chain's CDR3 is CASTADRGWTGELFF. The CDR3 DNA reads TGTGCCAGTACCGCCGACAGGGGGTGGACCGGGGAGCTGTTTTTT.

V and J are TRBV11-2 and TRBJ1-6; D not resolved. V was clipped by 5 bases and J by 8 bases, with 16 bases between them. CDR1 and CDR2 (germline): SGHAT, FQNNGV. The CDR3 runs 15 residues. CDR3 nucleotides: TGTGCCAGCAGCGGAGAGGCAGTGTCCTATTCACCCCTCCACTTT. Encoded protein: CASSGEAVSYSPLHF.

The chain uses TRBV10-2 and TRBJ1-5, with TRBD1 identical over 8 bases. The CDR3 loop spans 13 amino acids. V dropped 6 bases and J dropped 6; count of bases not matched to a gene: 4. CDR1 and CDR2 from the germline V gene are WSHSY and SAAADI. The CDR3 region is CASRGTGGQPQHF. CDR3 DNA sequence: TGCGCCAGCAGGGGGACAGGCGGTCAGCCCCAGCATTTT.

There are many counts of this clone. The V call is TRBV7-2, the J call TRBJ1-1; no clear D gene. Trimming shortened V by 0 bases and J by 1 base, and 3 bases separated the two germline ends. This CDR3 region has 13 residues. Per germline, CDR1 SGHTA and CDR2 FQGNSA. The CDR3 spells CASSLARNTEAFF. CDR3 bases: TGTGCCAGCAGCTTAGCCAGGAACACTGAAGCTTTCTTT.

This chain joins TRBV4-2 and TRBJ2-7, with D perhaps matching TRBD1 (5 bases). V lost 6 bases and J lost 11, with 17 bases in between. Germline assignment: CDR1 LGHNA and CDR2 YNFKEQ. This CDR3 spans 12 amino acids. This CDR3 is CASSETGGREYF. The CDR3 DNA reads as TGTGCCAGCAGTGAAACAGGCGGCAGAGAGTACTTC.

This clone was observed a handful of times. The CDR3 is CSALATGETQYF. The CDR3 coding sequence is TGCAGCGCCCTAGCTACGGGAGAGACCCAGTACTTC. The chain uses TRBV29-1 and TRBJ2-5, with TRBD2 as a possible D gene (5 bases). CDR3 length equals 12 residues. Trimming shortened V by 7 bases and J by 4 bases, and 13 bases separated the two germline ends. Germline loops: CDR1 SQVTM, CDR2 ANQGSEA.

The chain is built from TRBV27 and TRBJ2-1; the match to TRBD1 covers 8 bases. This CDR3 region has 12 residues. Germline CDR1 and CDR2: MNHEY and SMNVEV (reference sequence). Losses at the gene ends were 5 bases for V and 10 bases for J; bases not matched to a gene: 4. As DNA, the CDR3 is TGTGCCAGCAGTCCCCGGACAGGGGAGCAGTTCTTC. Its protein product is CASSPRTGEQFF.

This clone was detected a few times. The chain links TRBV7-3 to TRBJ1-1; D gene ambiguous. The CDR3 totals 13 residues. Per the germline V gene, CDR1 is SGHTA and CDR2 is FQGTGA. Between the trimmed V and J ends, which lost 0 bases and 6 bases, there was a span of 8 bases. The CDR3 DNA reads as TGTGCCAGCAGCTTAACGGTGGAGTCTGAAGCTTTCTTT. It specifies CASSLTVESEAFF.

The chain combines TRBV19 with TRBJ1-2; D remains unclear. Trimming took 3 bases from V and 1 from J, leaving 3 bases between them. The CDR3 contains 12 residues. Germline values: CDR1 LNHDA, CDR2 SQIVND (reference sequence). The CDR3 region is CASSMSNYGYTF. The CDR3 nucleotides read TGTGCCAGTAGTATGAGTAACTATGGCTACACCTTC.

The sample holds a few counts of this clone. This chain links TRBV5-1 with TRBJ2-1; 8 bases fit TRBD2. CDR3 length equals 14 residues. Germline CDR1 SGHRS, CDR2 YFSETQ. Trimming cost V 5 bases and J 9 bases; bases outside gene matches: 10. CDR3 region: CASRFERGGLEQFF. The CDR3 region has the DNA TGCGCCAGCAGATTCGAACGGGGGGGCCTTGAGCAGTTCTTC.